The 30 T cell receptor beta chains given below trace back to one sample, sequenced in a study of cytomegalovirus exposure and HLA in healthy donors. Both 60 Vbeta primers and 13 Jbeta primers went into the PCR. Method: immunoSEQ multiplex PCR; TCRdb's copy keeps in-frame clones and lacks some. The sample yields 200,000 to 250,000 clones, around 85% seen once. Source material: PBMCs. The origin of the receptors is a human donor in good health.

The J gene is TRBJ1-4, the V gene TRBV2; D is uncertain. V was cut by 6 bases and J by 8 bases, with 22 bases left in between. The CDR3 runs 16 residues. The germline V gene encodes CDR1 SNHLY and CDR2 FYNNEI. In DNA, the CDR3 is TGTGCCAGCAGGAGAACGCTACTTACATCGGGGGAAAAACTGTTTTTT. Translated: CASRRTLLTSGEKLFF.

The rearrangement joins TRBV2 to TRBJ1-1; D remains ambiguous. Germline V gene lookup returns CDR1 SNHLY and CDR2 FYNNEI. V was trimmed by 8 bases and J by 4 bases, leaving 14 bases between them. The CDR3 runs to 13 residues. Here the CDR3 DNA reads TGTGCCAGCGAGGAATGGAGAGGCACTGAAGCTTTCTTT. Its protein is CASEEWRGTEAFF.

The rearrangement links TRBV28 to TRBJ1-5; perhaps TRBD1 as D (6 bases). The length of the CDR3 is 15 residues. Trimming cost V 1 base and J 3 bases, with 10 bases left between them. Germline V lookup: CDR1 MDHEN, CDR2 SYDVKM. This CDR3 reads CASSLLQGSNQPQHF. The CDR3 region has the DNA TGTGCCAGCAGTTTATTACAGGGATCCAATCAGCCCCAGCATTTT.

J is TRBJ2-2 and V is TRBV28; no definite D call. CDR1 is MDHEN and CDR2 is SYDVKM in the germline V gene. Trimming left V 4 bases short and J 0 bases short, with 18 bases between. The CDR3 sequence is 18 residues long. CDR3 coding DNA: TGTGCCAGCAGTTACAACCTGCTCTCTCCCTCGAACACCGGGGAGCTGTTTTTT. Its protein is CASSYNLLSPSNTGELFF.

Regarding this clone: Other DNA sequences of this sample code for an identical CDR3. This chain joins TRBV30 and TRBJ1-5; D is ambiguous. V dropped 3 bases and J dropped 0 bases, with 6 bases sitting between them. The CDR3 sequence is 13 residues long. Germline CDR1 GTSNPN, CDR2 SVGIG (reference sequence). CDR3 amino acids: CAWSTDSNQPQHF. The DNA for the CDR3 is TGTGCCTGGAGCACAGATAGCAATCAGCCCCAGCATTTT.

This clone was detected once. This rearrangement joins TRBV6-1 to TRBJ1-1; D may be TRBD1 (6 bases). V lost 6 bases and J lost 8, with 10 bases in between. This CDR3 spans 11 amino acids. Germline CDR1 reads MNHNS; CDR2 reads SASEGT. The CDR3 sequence is CASREQGEAFF. The CDR3 DNA is TGTGCCAGCAGAGAGCAGGGGGAAGCTTTCTTT.

V gene TRBV7-9 combines with J gene TRBJ1-2; 9 positions agree with TRBD1. The germline V gene has CDR1 SEHNR and CDR2 FQNEAQ (reference sequence). V trimming: 5 bases; J trimming: 4 bases; junction bases outside the gene matches: 5. This CDR3 contains 14 residues. This CDR3 reads CASSPADRGYGYTF. CDR3 in DNA: TGTGCCAGCAGCCCCGCGGACAGGGGCTATGGCTACACCTTC.

The chain links TRBV5-1 to TRBJ2-7; D might be TRBD2 (5 bases). This CDR3 has 15 amino acids. The germline V gene has CDR1 SGHRS and CDR2 YFSETQ. V shed 4 bases and J shed 3 bases, with 17 bases lying between them. CDR3 nucleotide sequence: TGCGCCAGCAGCCAAGAGGGCACAAAATTCTACGAGCAGTACTTC. Its translation is CASSQEGTKFYEQYF.

This clone was seen a single time. This chain links TRBV6-6 with TRBJ1-5, with D perhaps TRBD1 (6 bases). In germline, CDR1 is MNHNY, CDR2 SVGAGI (reference sequence). V lost 7 bases, J lost 5 bases, and 9 bases lay in between. CDR3 size: 12 residues. CDR3 loop: CASTRQDQPQHF. CDR3 coding DNA: TGTGCCAGCACGAGACAGGATCAGCCCCAGCATTTT.

The V call is TRBV18, the J call TRBJ2-5, with 10 bases identical to TRBD1. V shed 2 bases and J 2 bases; nucleotides not matched to a gene: 2. The CDR3 spans 15 residues. CDR1 and CDR2 (germline): KGHSH, LQKENI. CDR3 sequence: CASSPRTGGQETQYF. CDR3 sequence (DNA): TGTGCCAGCTCACCAAGGACAGGGGGACAAGAGACCCAGTACTTC.

The rearrangement uses TRBV19 and TRBJ1-2; 9 nucleotides agree with TRBD1. The CDR3 is 15 residues long. Germline V CDR1 and CDR2: LNHDA, SQIVND (reference sequence). V was pared by 6 bases and J by 1 base, with 6 bases of the junction left unmatched. The CDR3 coding sequence is TGTGCCAGTAGAGGACAGGGGCGCCTTAACTATGGCTACACCTTC. Amino acid sequence: CASRGQGRLNYGYTF.

A note on this clone: The sample contains more than one DNA sequence encoding this CDR3. CDR3 sequence: CASSLGQGREKLFF. CDR3 nucleotides: TGTGCCAGCAGCCTCGGACAGGGAAGAGAAAAACTGTTTTTT. The rearrangement links TRBV7-2 to TRBJ1-4; 8 bases match TRBD1. CDR3 length equals 14 residues. With V trimmed by 5 bases and J by 8 bases, 7 bases remained unmatched. The germline CDR1 and CDR2 sequences are SGHTA and FQGNSA.

V is TRBV6-1 and J is TRBJ2-3, with 14 bases identical to TRBD2. V was clipped by 3 bases and J by 2 bases; unmatched bases: 13. The germline CDR1 and CDR2 sequences are MNHNS and SASEGT. The CDR3 covers 20 residues. The DNA of the CDR3 is TGTGCCAGCAGTGAGGGACTAGCGGGAGCCGGTGAGGGATACACAGATACGCAGTATTTT. Translated: CASSEGLAGAGEGYTDTQYF.

The genes are TRBV2 and TRBJ2-3; maybe TRBD1 (7 bases). CDR1 SNHLY and CDR2 FYNNEI come from the germline V gene. This CDR3 is 14 amino acids long. V shed 2 bases and J shed 5 bases, with 11 bases lying between them. CDR3 protein: CASSEQQGGDTQYF. CDR3 bases: TGTGCCAGCAGTGAACAGCAGGGGGGAGATACGCAGTATTTT.

This clone occurred a few times. This rearrangement joins TRBV9 to TRBJ2-5, with D possibly matching TRBD1 (6 bases). The CDR3 sequence is 14 residues long. From germline, CDR1 is SGDLS and CDR2 YYNGEE. V was pared by 0 bases and J by 3 bases, with 9 bases between. For the CDR3, the DNA is TGTGCCAGCAGCGTAGGTCAGGGGAAAGAGACCCAGTACTTC. It is translated as CASSVGQGKETQYF. Full variable domain (outside the CDR3, taken from reference TRBV9 and TRBJ2-5): DSGVTQTPKHLITATGQRVTLRCSPRSGDLSVYWYQQSLDQGLQFLIQYYNGEERAKGNILERFSAQQFPDLHSELNLSSLELGDSALYFCASSVGQGKETQYFGPGTRLLVL.

The genes are TRBV7-2 and TRBJ2-3, with 8 bases lining up with TRBD2. Germline values: CDR1 SGHTA, CDR2 FQGNSA. Germline trimming cut 3 bases from V and 6 bases from J; bases unmatched to any gene: 5. CDR3 size: 14 residues. Written as DNA, the CDR3 is TGTGCCAGCAGCTTCCCGGGGGGGGGCGATACGCAGTATTTT. It specifies CASSFPGGGDTQYF.

V is TRBV5-1 and J is TRBJ1-1, with 7 bases that match TRBD1. Trimming removed 2 bases from V and 1 base from J; junction bases left unmatched: 2. The germline V gene encodes CDR1 SGHRS and CDR2 YFSETQ. The length of the CDR3 is 14 residues. For the CDR3, the DNA is TGCGCCAGCAGCTTACAGGGGTCGAACACTGAAGCTTTCTTT. Translation gives CASSLQGSNTEAFF.

A few counts support this clone. V usage is TRBV19 and J usage is TRBJ2-1; 11 nucleotides align to TRBD2. This CDR3 comprises 17 residues. Germline CDR1 and CDR2: LNHDA and SQIVND (reference sequence). V shed 7 bases and J 5 bases; nucleotides not matched to a gene: 13. CDR3 residues: CASNWRLAGGTHNEQFF. The CDR3 DNA is TGTGCCAGTAACTGGAGGCTAGCGGGAGGTACCCACAATGAGCAGTTCTTC.

For the CDR3, the DNA is TGCGCCAGCAGCTACATGGGACTAGCGGGAGTCTACAATGAGCAGTTCTTC. It translates to CASSYMGLAGVYNEQFF. The chain recombines TRBV5-1 with TRBJ2-1; 14 nucleotides line up with TRBD2. The trim removed 3 bases at V and 3 bases at J, leaving 5 bases unmatched. From germline, CDR1 is SGHRS and CDR2 YFSETQ. The length of the CDR3 is 17 residues.

The chain is built from TRBV5-5 and TRBJ2-1; perhaps TRBD2 as D (5 bases). Trimming stripped 2 bases from V and 3 bases from J, with 12 bases between. Germline values: CDR1 SGHKS, CDR2 YYEKEE (reference sequence). The CDR3 spans 15 residues. The CDR3 DNA sequence: TGTGCCAGCAGCTTTACCCGGGATCACTACAATGAGCAGTTCTTC. Amino acids: CASSFTRDHYNEQFF.

This clone was seen once. The V gene is TRBV5-4, the J gene TRBJ1-2; TRBD1 aligns across 9 bases. The germline V gene has CDR1 SGHNT and CDR2 YYREEE (reference sequence). The length of the CDR3 is 15 residues. Unmatched junction bases numbered 4, after V lost 4 bases and J lost 0 bases. The CDR3 spells CASSAGQGPNYGYTF. The CDR3 bases are TGTGCCAGCAGCGCAGGACAGGGGCCTAACTATGGCTACACCTTC.

This clone was detected only once. The chain combines TRBV18 with TRBJ1-1, with 10 nucleotides matching TRBD1. Unmatched junction bases numbered 14, after V lost 6 bases and J lost 10 bases. CDR1 is KGHSH and CDR2 is LQKENI in the germline V gene. CDR3 length: 15 amino acids. As DNA, the CDR3 is TGTGCCAGCTCTCTGGGGCAAGACAGGGGGCGAGGAGCTTTCTTT. Translating gives CASSLGQDRGRGAFF.

This clone was seen ten or more times. V and J are TRBV6-5 and TRBJ2-3, with 7 bases matching TRBD2. CDR1 is MNHEY and CDR2 is SVGAGI in the germline V gene. This CDR3 is built from 13 residues. J lost 6 bases, V lost 8 bases, and 8 bases had no gene match. The CDR3 nucleotides read TGTGCCAGCGGATCCCCGCGGGGGGATACGCAGTATTTT. It yields the protein CASGSPRGDTQYF.

The rearrangement uses TRBV7-9 and TRBJ1-2, with D possibly matching TRBD1 (6 bases). The CDR3 consists of 16 residues. Germline-derived CDR1 and CDR2 are SEHNR and FQNEAQ (reference sequence). V lost 5 bases and J lost 2, with 18 bases in between. The CDR3 loop is CASSPGGLKGNYGYTF. Here the CDR3 DNA reads TGTGCCAGCAGCCCGGGGGGGCTAAAGGGAAACTATGGCTACACCTTC.

The gene calls are TRBV11-3 and TRBJ2-1; 10 bases map to TRBD2. Germline CDR1 is SGHNT and CDR2 is YENEEA. The CDR3 is 14 residues long. V lost 6 bases to trimming and J lost 8 bases; unmatched junction nucleotides: 7. The CDR3 region is CASSPSGSSYEQFF. CDR3 bases: TGTGCCAGCAGTCCTAGCGGGAGTAGCTATGAGCAGTTCTTC.

The CDR3 is CASSSGLIYEQYF. In nucleotides, the CDR3 is TGTGCCAGCAGCTCCGGACTCATTTACGAGCAGTACTTC. The rearrangement links TRBV7-9 to TRBJ2-7; perhaps TRBD2 as D (5 bases). This CDR3 has 13 residues. V lost 4 bases to trimming and J lost 4 bases, with 11 bases between them. Germline V gives CDR1 SEHNR, CDR2 FQNEAQ (reference sequence).

In its sample, this clone was seen a few times. The chain links TRBV7-2 to TRBJ2-1; no clear D. Looked up from germline, CDR1 is SGHTA and CDR2 is FQGNSA. The germline V and J ends were trimmed by 1 base and 9 bases, with 10 bases remaining between them. The CDR3 covers 13 residues. The CDR3: CASSLVKRGEQFF. The DNA for the CDR3 is TGTGCCAGCAGCTTAGTGAAGAGAGGTGAGCAGTTCTTC.

The chain uses TRBV10-1 and TRBJ2-3, with D possibly TRBD2 on 6 matching bases. The V and J ends lost 2 bases and 1 base respectively, with 10 bases between them. Germline values: CDR1 WNHNN, CDR2 SYGVQD (reference sequence). This CDR3 region has 15 residues. As DNA, the CDR3 is TGCGCCAGCAGTGAGGGGGTAGCGGGCACAGATACGCAGTATTTT. Residues: CASSEGVAGTDTQYF.

This rearrangement joins TRBV19 to TRBJ1-2; 8 nucleotides align to TRBD1. Losses at the gene ends were 3 bases for V and 8 bases for J; bases not matched to a gene: 8. The CDR3 runs 14 residues. CDR1 and CDR2 from the germline V gene are LNHDA and SQIVND (reference sequence). The CDR3 coding sequence is TGTGCCAGTAGTATCGGACAGGGACTCTACGGCTACACCTTC. Protein product: CASSIGQGLYGYTF.

This clone was counted only a few times. V and J are TRBV13 and TRBJ2-7, with 8 positions matching TRBD2. CDR1 is PRHDT, CDR2 FYEKMQ, per germline (reference sequence). The CDR3 is 21 residues long. The J segment lost 4 bases and the V segment lost 0 bases, leaving 23 bases of the junction unmatched. CDR3 DNA sequence: TGTGCCAGCAGCTTAGGCCTAAGGGTTAGCGGGATACCATTAGGACAATACGAGCAGTACTTC. Its protein product is CASSLGLRVSGIPLGQYEQYF.